Presented here are 18 T cell receptor beta chains from one specimen sequenced in a study of blood T cell repertoires in COVID-19 (dated by TCRdb to about 2020). The library was produced with the immunoSEQ multiplex PCR assay. TCRdb provides this immuneACCESS table in a form limited to in-frame rearrangements. Some clones are lacking; in checked studies, under half of them reflect an unresolved V gene, and why the rest are absent is not known. The sample data list about 240,000 clones, and more than 85% of these were observed just once. The ten most abundant clones make up 4.1% of the sample. The sequencing sample was made of PBMCs or T cells enriched from blood (not recorded which). These receptor sequences come from a young woman who had recovered from COVID-19.

The chain carries TRBV4-1 and TRBJ1-2; 9 nucleotides align to TRBD1. The CDR3 has 16 residues. Germline V gene data show CDR1 as MGHRA and CDR2 as YSYEKL. V gave up 0 bases and J gave up 4 bases; unmatched junction bases: 6. This chain's CDR3 is CASSQDTGGETYGYTF. CDR3 nucleotides: TGCGCCAGCAGCCAAGATACAGGGGGCGAAACCTATGGCTACACCTTC.

V and J are TRBV11-2 and TRBJ1-2; D remains ambiguous. Germline CDR1 and CDR2: SGHAT and FQNNGV. Trimming stripped 3 bases from V and 3 bases from J, with 11 bases between. This CDR3 is 14 amino acids long. The CDR3 is CASSLGLRDYGYTF. CDR3 nucleotides: TGTGCCAGCAGCTTGGGCCTCCGTGACTATGGCTACACCTTC. The full variable domain, rest sourced from reference TRBV11-2 and TRBJ1-2, is EAGVAQSPRYKIIEKRQSVAFWCNPISGHATLYWYQQILGQGPKLLIQFQNNGVVDDSQLPKDRFSAERLKGVDSTLKIQPAKLEDSAVYLCASSLGLRDYGYTFGSGTRLTVV.

This chain links TRBV5-1 with TRBJ1-1, with D perhaps matching TRBD1 (6 bases). The CDR3 spans 15 residues. V gave up 0 bases and J gave up 2 bases, with 11 bases separating them. The germline gives CDR1 SGHRS, CDR2 YFSETQ. CDR3 nucleotides: TGCGCCAGCAGCTTGGTAGGGACACAAAACACTGAAGCTTTCTTT. This gives the protein CASSLVGTQNTEAFF.

This chain connects TRBV27 to TRBJ2-7; unclear D gene. The CDR3 extends over 13 amino acids. CDR1 is MNHEY and CDR2 is SMNVEV in the germline V gene (reference sequence). V was cut by 2 bases and J by 4 bases, with 9 bases left in between. CDR3 residues: CASSLTPGYEQYF. The CDR3 region has the DNA TGTGCCAGCAGTTTAACTCCCGGGTACGAGCAGTACTTC.

The rearrangement links TRBV7-9 to TRBJ2-5; 9 nucleotides align to TRBD2. Losses at the gene ends were 1 base for V and 7 bases for J; bases not matched to a gene: 10. This CDR3 contains 16 residues. The germline V gene has CDR1 SEHNR and CDR2 FQNEAQ (reference sequence). The CDR3 loop is CASSLVTGTAGGTQYF. Written as DNA, the CDR3 is TGTGCCAGCAGCTTAGTAACCGGGACAGCGGGGGGGACCCAGTACTTC.

V gene TRBV21-1 combines with J gene TRBJ1-1; TRBD1, the table's D call, lacks a check against the DNA. TRBV21-1 is flagged as a pseudogene. This CDR3 is built from 14 residues. CDR3 DNA: TGTGCCAGCACTAGGGGAACGAGGAACACTGAAGCTTTCTTT. Translation: CASTRGTRNTEAFF.

This clone came up a few times. The chain is built from TRBV19 and TRBJ1-5; TRBD1 is a possible D gene (6 bases). Trimming shortened V by 6 bases and J by 0 bases, and 21 bases separated the two germline ends. The germline V gene has CDR1 LNHDA and CDR2 SQIVND (reference sequence). This CDR3 comprises 18 residues. The CDR3: CASRTNNYRVHSNQPQHF. The DNA of the CDR3 is TGTGCCAGTAGGACCAACAATTACAGGGTCCATAGCAATCAGCCCCAGCATTTT.

This clone was seen only a few times. V usage is TRBV7-3 and J usage is TRBJ2-7, with D perhaps matching TRBD1 (8 bases). CDR1 SGHTA and CDR2 FQGTGA come from the germline V gene. The CDR3 sequence is 14 residues long. V was trimmed by 3 bases and J by 3 bases, leaving 12 bases between them. The CDR3 sequence: CASSFGGTGYEQYF. Here the CDR3 DNA reads TGTGCCAGCAGCTTCGGGGGGACAGGCTACGAGCAGTACTTC. Supplemented by reference TRBV7-3 and TRBJ2-7, the full variable domain reads GAGVSQTPSNKVTEKGKYVELRCDPISGHTALYWYRQSLGQGPEFLIYFQGTGAADDSGLPNDRFFAVRPEGSVSTLKIQRTERGDSAVYLCASSFGGTGYEQYFGPGTRLTVT.

The rearrangement links TRBV19 to TRBJ1-5; TRBD1 agrees at 8 bases. The V gene end was trimmed by 7 bases and the J gene end by 6 bases; junction bases not matched to a gene: 11. Germline V gene data show CDR1 as LNHDA and CDR2 as SQIVND (reference sequence). CDR3 size: 15 residues. CDR3 bases: TGTGCCAGTATGAGGAGGCAGGGGGCCAGTCAGCCCCAGCATTTT. Amino acids: CASMRRQGASQPQHF.

The J gene is TRBJ1-4, the V gene TRBV9, with D unclear. The CDR3 extends over 16 amino acids. V lost 0 bases to trimming and J lost 0 bases, with 9 bases between them. Germline CDR1 reads SGDLS; CDR2 reads YYNGEE. CDR3 sequence: CASSVGAATTNEKLFF. CDR3 nucleotides: TGTGCCAGCAGCGTAGGGGCAGCCACAACTAATGAAAAACTGTTTTTT.

Concerning this clone: At the DNA level, this CDR3 is encoded by other sequences in the same sample as well. The CDR3 loop reads CASSLGQGNTEAFF. For the CDR3, the DNA is TGTGCCAGCAGTTTAGGGCAGGGGAACACTGAAGCTTTCTTT. The chain links TRBV28 to TRBJ1-1; perhaps TRBD1 as D (5 bases). The CDR3 totals 14 residues. Trimming cost V 2 bases and J 1 base, with 8 bases left between them. CDR1 is MDHEN, CDR2 SYDVKM, per germline.

J is TRBJ1-5 and V is TRBV7-8; 11 bases agree with TRBD1. Trimming cost V 4 bases and J 11 bases; bases outside gene matches: 10. Germline V gives CDR1 SGHVS, CDR2 FQNEAQ. This CDR3 spans 15 amino acids. CDR3 sequence (DNA): TGTGCCAGCAGCTCCCAGGGACAGGGGGTTGGGTCCCAGCATTTT. Translated, it gives CASSSQGQGVGSQHF.

The gene calls are TRBV20-1 and TRBJ2-1; 12 nucleotides agree with TRBD2. Germline CDR1 is DFQATT and CDR2 is SNEGSKA (reference sequence). This CDR3 spans 23 amino acids. Trimming removed 3 bases from V and 0 bases from J; junction bases left unmatched: 24. The CDR3 is CSASPPPLAGGSLRLSSYNEQFF. CDR3 bases: TGCAGTGCTAGTCCCCCCCCTCTAGCGGGAGGGTCCCTTCGACTTAGCTCCTACAATGAGCAGTTCTTC.

This clone was observed a handful of times. The V call is TRBV9, the J call TRBJ2-7, with D maybe TRBD1 (5 bases). The CDR3 sequence is 14 residues long. The germline gives CDR1 SGDLS, CDR2 YYNGEE. The germline V and J ends were trimmed by 4 bases and 2 bases, with 13 bases remaining between them. The CDR3 protein is CASSLGQGPYEQYF. The CDR3 DNA sequence: TGTGCCAGCAGCCTGGGCCAGGGTCCCTACGAGCAGTACTTC.

V usage is TRBV28 and J usage is TRBJ2-1; 15 positions match TRBD2. The CDR3 extends over 19 amino acids. The ends lost 3 bases at V and 4 bases at J; junction bases unmatched: 10. The germline V gene has CDR1 MDHEN and CDR2 SYDVKM. CDR3 in DNA: TGTGCCAGCAGTTTGGTAGGACTAGCGGGAGGGCCGCGGTACAATGAGCAGTTCTTC. This codes for CASSLVGLAGGPRYNEQFF.

Here the CDR3 reads CASFQSRGTAEAFF. CDR3 bases: TGTGCCAGCTTTCAGTCTAGGGGAACGGCTGAAGCTTTCTTT. The chain joins TRBV28 to TRBJ1-1, with D perhaps matching TRBD1 (5 bases). CDR1 is MDHEN and CDR2 is SYDVKM in the germline V gene. V lost 8 bases and J 6 bases, leaving 19 bases between the germline ends. This CDR3 is 14 amino acids long.

The chain uses TRBV4-3 and TRBJ1-2; no clear D gene. The CDR3 is 15 amino acids. V lost 0 bases, J lost 4 bases, and 12 bases lay in between. Germline loops: CDR1 LGHNA, CDR2 YSLEER. The CDR3 is CASSQDWTVSYGYTF. The CDR3 DNA follows: TGCGCCAGCAGCCAAGATTGGACTGTCTCCTATGGCTACACCTTC.

The J gene is TRBJ2-1, the V gene TRBV9; D perhaps matches TRBD1 (7 bases). Per germline, CDR1 SGDLS and CDR2 YYNGEE. CDR3 length: 15 residues. V lost 0 bases and J lost 4, with 11 bases in between. CDR3 region: CASSVGRGPYNEQFF. CDR3 in DNA: TGTGCCAGCAGCGTAGGGAGGGGGCCGTACAATGAGCAGTTCTTC. Combining the CDR3 with reference TRBV9 and TRBJ2-1 gives the whole variable domain DSGVTQTPKHLITATGQRVTLRCSPRSGDLSVYWYQQSLDQGLQFLIQYYNGEERAKGNILERFSAQQFPDLHSELNLSSLELGDSALYFCASSVGRGPYNEQFFGPGTRLTVL.